This entry lists 22 T cell receptor beta chains sequenced from one sample in a study of blood T cell repertoires in COVID-19. Sequencing was performed with immunoSEQ multiplex PCR; in TCRdb, only in-frame clones are kept and a portion is missing. The data contain 200,000 or so clones, 80% to 90% of them singletons. Sequencing was performed on PBMCs or T cells enriched from blood (not recorded which). The source is a woman aged 40-49 years with acute COVID-19.

CDR3: CASSSSYTEAFF. The CDR3 nucleotides read TGTGCCAGCAGCTCTTCTTACACTGAAGCTTTCTTT. This chain joins TRBV11-2 and TRBJ1-1; no definite D call. Germline CDR1 is SGHAT and CDR2 is FQNNGV. The CDR3 is 12 amino acids. Trimming left V 4 bases short and J 3 bases short, with 6 bases between.

The CDR3 sequence: CATSRDKNGEKLFF. CDR3 coding DNA: TGTGCCACCAGCAGAGATAAGAACGGGGAAAAACTGTTTTTT. V usage is TRBV15 and J usage is TRBJ1-4; D unresolved. The CDR3 length is 14 residues. The V end lost 0 bases, the J end lost 8 bases, and 10 bases lay between the germline ends. Germline CDR1 LNHNV, CDR2 YYDKDF (reference sequence).

The CDR3 nucleotides are TGCAGCGTTGATAATATGGGCATGAACACTGAAGCTTTCTTT. Translating gives CSVDNMGMNTEAFF. The V gene is TRBV29-1, the J gene TRBJ1-1; D uncertain. The germline gives CDR1 SQVTM, CDR2 ANQGSEA. Trimming left V 3 bases short and J 0 bases short, with 11 bases between. The CDR3 has 14 amino acids.

The chain carries TRBV6-1 and TRBJ1-2; D may be TRBD1 (5 bases). The ends were cut back, 3 bases at V and 9 bases at J, with 14 bases in the middle. Germline assignment: CDR1 MNHNS and CDR2 SASEGT. The CDR3 is made up of 13 amino acids. This chain's CDR3 is CASSESRDISYTF. The DNA of the CDR3 is TGTGCCAGCAGTGAGAGCAGGGATATCAGCTACACCTTC.

This chain joins TRBV11-2 and TRBJ2-5; D is perhaps TRBD1 (6 bases). CDR1 and CDR2 (germline): SGHAT, FQNNGV. The CDR3 is made up of 14 amino acids. Trimming took off 4 bases at V and 1 base at J, with 10 bases between the two ends. The CDR3 nucleotides read TGTGCCAGCAGCTCGGGACACCCCCAAGAGACCCAGTACTTC. It specifies CASSSGHPQETQYF.

The V and J genes are TRBV6-1 and TRBJ2-3; 9 bases line up with TRBD2. Germline V gene data show CDR1 as MNHNS and CDR2 as SASEGT. This CDR3 comprises 16 residues. J was trimmed by 2 bases and V by 0 bases; bases with no gene match: 3. The CDR3 sequence: CASSEARGGFTDTQYF. The CDR3 coding sequence is TGTGCCAGCAGTGAAGCGCGGGGGGGATTCACAGATACGCAGTATTTT.

Relative to its sample, this clone is large. This chain connects TRBV7-9 to TRBJ1-5; 7 bases are shared with TRBD1. CDR3 size: 17 residues. Trimming removed 5 bases from V and 6 bases from J; junction bases left unmatched: 16. CDR1 SEHNR and CDR2 FQNEAQ come from the germline V gene (reference sequence). The CDR3 is CASSPGGGRQGSQPQHF. Written as DNA, the CDR3 is TGTGCCAGCAGCCCCGGGGGGGGAAGACAGGGTTCTCAGCCCCAGCATTTT. Together with reference TRBV7-9 and TRBJ1-5, the CDR3 gives the full variable domain: DTGVSQNPRHKITKRGQNVTFRCDPISEHNRLYWYRQTLGQGPEFLTYFQNEAQLEKSRLLSDRFSAERPKGSFSTLEIQRTEQGDSAMYLCASSPGGGRQGSQPQHFGDGTRLSIL.

Notes on this clone: Other DNA sequences from this sample encode an identical CDR3 as well. The chain is built from TRBV11-2 and TRBJ1-2; D is uncertain. The CDR3 is 15 residues long. V lost 0 bases and J 4 bases, leaving 12 bases between the germline ends. Germline V gene data show CDR1 as SGHAT and CDR2 as FQNNGV. The CDR3 spells CASSLDRSAVYGYTF. The CDR3 DNA follows: TGTGCCAGCAGCTTAGATCGGTCAGCGGTCTATGGCTACACCTTC.

This chain connects TRBV7-6 to TRBJ1-6; TRBD1 is a possible D gene (6 bases). V lost 3 bases and J lost 2, with 14 bases in between. The CDR3 loop spans 17 amino acids. Germline V CDR1 and CDR2: SGHVS, FNYEAQ. This CDR3 is CASSLGTGSAYNSPLHF. CDR3 nucleotide sequence: TGTGCCAGCAGCTTGGGTACAGGGAGCGCCTATAATTCACCCCTCCACTTT.

The chain joins TRBV10-3 to TRBJ2-7, with a weak D call TRBD1 (6 bases). CDR3 length: 15 amino acids. V gave up 6 bases and J gave up 1 base, with 16 bases separating them. The V gene's germline CDR1 is ENHRY and CDR2 SYGVKD. CDR3 sequence reads: CAISSGTTKSYEQYV. CDR3 nucleotides: TGTGCCATCAGCTCCGGGACAACTAAATCCTACGAGCAGTACGTC.

This clone has just one count. V and J are TRBV7-9 and TRBJ1-3, with TRBD1 matching 7 bases. CDR3 size: 16 residues. Trimming at V came to 5 bases and at J to 1 base, leaving 8 bases not matched to a gene. Germline V gene data show CDR1 as SEHNR and CDR2 as FQNEAQ (reference sequence). The CDR3 is CASSPRQGVSGNTIYF. CDR3 DNA: TGTGCCAGCAGCCCGAGACAGGGCGTATCTGGAAACACCATATATTTT.

The genes are TRBV19 and TRBJ1-2, with 8 positions matching TRBD1. With 9 bases clipped from V and 8 bases from J, the junction kept 17 bases outside the gene matches. Germline assignment: CDR1 LNHDA and CDR2 SQIVND (reference sequence). The CDR3 spans 15 residues. CDR3 DNA sequence: TGTGCCAGCCGGGACAGGACTTCCCCGGGGAGCGGCTACACCTTC. This encodes CASRDRTSPGSGYTF.

This clone was found a few times. This chain links TRBV7-2 with TRBJ1-1; 7 bases agree with TRBD1. The CDR3 covers 13 residues. Germline CDR1 and CDR2: SGHTA and FQGNSA. After removal of 4 bases from V and 11 bases from J, the junction contained 10 bases not matched to a gene. In DNA, the CDR3 is TGTGCCAGCAGCTCGACTTTAACAGGGGAGGCTTTCTTT. Its protein is CASSSTLTGEAFF.

This sequence joins TRBV30 and TRBJ1-1; no clear D gene. The CDR3 loop spans 13 amino acids. Per germline, CDR1 GTSNPN and CDR2 SVGIG (reference sequence). Trimming took off 0 bases at V and 7 bases at J, with 12 bases between the two ends. The CDR3 bases are TGTGCCTGGAGTGTACTGACCCGGGATGAAGCTTTCTTT. It translates to CAWSVLTRDEAFF.

The CDR3 sequence: CASSPRQGYEQYF. CDR3 coding DNA: TGCGCCAGCAGCCCAAGGCAGGGTTACGAGCAGTACTTC. The chain recombines TRBV4-3 with TRBJ2-7; a possible D gene is TRBD1 (5 bases). The CDR3 has 13 amino acids. Germline V gene lookup returns CDR1 LGHNA and CDR2 YSLEER. V lost 4 bases, J lost 4 bases, and 11 bases lay in between.

The rearrangement links TRBV6-5 to TRBJ1-2; possible D gene TRBD1, 5 bases. V was shortened by 4 bases and J by 4 bases, with 7 bases between the two germline ends. The length of the CDR3 is 12 residues. The germline V gene encodes CDR1 MNHEY and CDR2 SVGAGI. CDR3: CASSSTVYGYTF. The CDR3 nucleotides are TGTGCCAGCAGTTCGACAGTCTATGGCTACACCTTC.

The chain recombines TRBV4-3 with TRBJ2-1; weak D call: TRBD2 (5 bases). The CDR3 is 15 amino acids. Trimming shortened V by 4 bases and J by 0 bases, and 10 bases separated the two germline ends. CDR1 LGHNA and CDR2 YSLEER come from the germline V gene. The CDR3 here is CASSPGFRSYNEQFF. The CDR3, as DNA: TGCGCCAGCAGCCCGGGATTCCGCTCCTACAATGAGCAGTTCTTC.

The CDR3 region has the DNA TGTGCCAGCAGCGTAGGAACAGGGTATTCACCCCTCCACTTT. It codes for CASSVGTGYSPLHF. This chain links TRBV9 with TRBJ1-6; the D gene is possibly TRBD1 (6 bases). The CDR3 runs 14 residues. Trimming pared 0 bases from V and 8 bases from J, leaving 9 bases between. Germline V gives CDR1 SGDLS, CDR2 YYNGEE.

The chain has TRBV11-2 and TRBJ1-1; possible D gene TRBD1, 5 bases. The CDR3 is 13 residues long. V lost 5 bases and J lost 4, with 11 bases in between. The germline V gene encodes CDR1 SGHAT and CDR2 FQNNGV. CDR3 DNA: TGTGCCAGCAGCCTGGGGCTGGGCACTGAAGCTTTCTTT. It codes for CASSLGLGTEAFF. Together with reference TRBV11-2 and TRBJ1-1, the CDR3 gives the full variable domain: EAGVAQSPRYKIIEKRQSVAFWCNPISGHATLYWYQQILGQGPKLLIQFQNNGVVDDSQLPKDRFSAERLKGVDSTLKIQPAKLEDSAVYLCASSLGLGTEAFFGQGTRLTVV.

The chain carries TRBV6-4 and TRBJ2-3, with TRBD1 matching 8 bases. This CDR3 contains 14 residues. V was pared by 5 bases and J by 2 bases, with 3 bases of the junction left unmatched. Germline CDR1 is MRHNA and CDR2 is SNTAGT. DNA for the CDR3: TGTGCCAGCAGTCGGGACAGGTTCACAGATACGCAGTATTTT. Residues: CASSRDRFTDTQYF.

The chain uses TRBV20-1 and TRBJ1-2; D call uncertain. V lost 3 bases and J lost 8, with 7 bases in between. CDR1 DFQATT and CDR2 SNEGSKA come from the germline V gene (reference sequence). This CDR3 spans 10 amino acids. This chain's CDR3 is CSASDSGYTF. The CDR3 coding sequence is TGCAGTGCTAGCGATAGCGGCTACACCTTC.

The sample holds a few counts of this clone. The rearrangement uses TRBV5-6 and TRBJ2-7, with 9 nucleotides matching TRBD1. The CDR3 contains 13 residues. V dropped 3 bases and J dropped 6; count of bases not matched to a gene: 4. Germline assignment: CDR1 SGHDT and CDR2 YYEEEE. The CDR3 DNA follows: TGTGCCAGCAGCTACGGGACAGGGAGCGAGCAGTACGTC. Its translation: CASSYGTGSEQYV.